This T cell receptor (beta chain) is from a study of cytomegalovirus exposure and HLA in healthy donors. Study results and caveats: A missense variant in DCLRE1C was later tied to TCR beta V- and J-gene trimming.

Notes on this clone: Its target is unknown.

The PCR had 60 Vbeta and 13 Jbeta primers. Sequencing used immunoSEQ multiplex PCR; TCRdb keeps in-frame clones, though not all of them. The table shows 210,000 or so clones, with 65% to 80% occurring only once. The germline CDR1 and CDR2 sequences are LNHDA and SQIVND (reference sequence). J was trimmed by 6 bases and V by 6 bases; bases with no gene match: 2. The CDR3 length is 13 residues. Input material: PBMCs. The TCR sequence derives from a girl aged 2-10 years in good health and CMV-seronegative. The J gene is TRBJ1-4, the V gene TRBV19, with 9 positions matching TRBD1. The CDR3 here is CASRGQGYEKLFF. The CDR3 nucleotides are TGTGCCAGTAGGGGACAGGGATATGAAAAACTGTTTTTT.